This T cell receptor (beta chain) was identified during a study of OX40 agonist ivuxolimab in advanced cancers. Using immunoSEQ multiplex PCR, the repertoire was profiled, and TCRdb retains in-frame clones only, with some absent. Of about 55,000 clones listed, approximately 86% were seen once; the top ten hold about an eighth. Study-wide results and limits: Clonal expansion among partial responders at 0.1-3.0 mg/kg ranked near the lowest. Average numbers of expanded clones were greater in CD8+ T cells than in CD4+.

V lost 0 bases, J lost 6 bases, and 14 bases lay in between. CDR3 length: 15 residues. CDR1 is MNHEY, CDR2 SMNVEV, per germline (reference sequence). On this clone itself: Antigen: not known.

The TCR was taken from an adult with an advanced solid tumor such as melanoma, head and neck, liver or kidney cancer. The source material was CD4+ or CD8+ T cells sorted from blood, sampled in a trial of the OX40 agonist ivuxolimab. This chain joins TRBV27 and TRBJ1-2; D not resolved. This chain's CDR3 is CASSLSGNLGDGYTF. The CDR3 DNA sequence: TGTGCCAGCAGTTTATCAGGCAACCTCGGGGATGGCTACACCTTC.